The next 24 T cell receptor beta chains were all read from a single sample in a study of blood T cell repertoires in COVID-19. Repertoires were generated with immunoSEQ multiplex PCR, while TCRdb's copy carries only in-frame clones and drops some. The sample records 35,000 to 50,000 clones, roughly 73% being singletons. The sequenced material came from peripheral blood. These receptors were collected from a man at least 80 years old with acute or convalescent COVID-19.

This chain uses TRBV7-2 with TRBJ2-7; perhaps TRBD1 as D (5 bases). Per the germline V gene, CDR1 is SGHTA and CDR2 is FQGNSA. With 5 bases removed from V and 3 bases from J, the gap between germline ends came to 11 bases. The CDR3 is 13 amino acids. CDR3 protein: CASSVTDFYEQYF. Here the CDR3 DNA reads TGTGCCAGCAGCGTGACAGATTTCTACGAGCAGTACTTC.

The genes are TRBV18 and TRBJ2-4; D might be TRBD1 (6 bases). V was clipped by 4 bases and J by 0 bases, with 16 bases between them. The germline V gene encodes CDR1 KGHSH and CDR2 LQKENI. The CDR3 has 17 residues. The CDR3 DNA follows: TGTGCCAGCTCACTTCGAGCAGGGGACCTAGCCAAAAACATTCAGTACTTC. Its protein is CASSLRAGDLAKNIQYF.

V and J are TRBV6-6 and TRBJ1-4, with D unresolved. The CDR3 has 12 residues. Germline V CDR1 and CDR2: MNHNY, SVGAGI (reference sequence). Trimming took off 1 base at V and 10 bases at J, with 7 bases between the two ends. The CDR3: CASSYLVGKLFF. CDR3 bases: TGTGCCAGCAGTTACTTGGTCGGAAAACTGTTTTTT.

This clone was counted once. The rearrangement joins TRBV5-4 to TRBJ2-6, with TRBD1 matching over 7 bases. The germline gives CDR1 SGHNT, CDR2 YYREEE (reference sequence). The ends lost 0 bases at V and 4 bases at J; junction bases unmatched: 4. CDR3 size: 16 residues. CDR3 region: CASSLVGGLGANVLTF. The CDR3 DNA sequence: TGTGCCAGCAGCTTGGTAGGGGGCCTGGGGGCCAACGTCCTGACTTTC.

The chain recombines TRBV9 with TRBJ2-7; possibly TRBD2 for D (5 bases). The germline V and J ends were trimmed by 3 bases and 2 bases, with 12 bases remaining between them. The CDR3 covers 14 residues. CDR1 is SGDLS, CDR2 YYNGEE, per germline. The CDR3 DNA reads TGTGCCAGCAGCGCCCGACTACCTACCTACGAGCAGTACTTC. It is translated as CASSARLPTYEQYF.

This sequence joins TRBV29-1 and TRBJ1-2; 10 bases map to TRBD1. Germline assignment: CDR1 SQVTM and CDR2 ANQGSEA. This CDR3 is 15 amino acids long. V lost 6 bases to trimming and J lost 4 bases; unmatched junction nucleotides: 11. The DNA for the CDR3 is TGCAGCGTCGACGGGACAGGGGCGGGCGGCTATGGCTACACCTTC. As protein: CSVDGTGAGGYGYTF. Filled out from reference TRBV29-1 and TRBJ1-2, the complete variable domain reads SAVISQKPSRDICQRGTSLTIQCQVDSQVTMMFWYRQQPGQSLTLIATANQGSEATYESGFVIDKFPISRPNLTFSTLTVSNMSPEDSSIYLCSVDGTGAGGYGYTFGSGTRLTVV.

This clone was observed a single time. CDR3 residues: CASSSGQGTDEQYF. The CDR3 nucleotides read TGTGCCAGCTCATCAGGACAGGGTACGGACGAGCAGTACTTC. The chain employs TRBV18 and TRBJ2-7, with 8 bases fitting TRBD1. The CDR3 spans 14 residues. Germline V CDR1 and CDR2: KGHSH, LQKENI. Trimming cost V 5 bases and J 5 bases; bases outside gene matches: 8.

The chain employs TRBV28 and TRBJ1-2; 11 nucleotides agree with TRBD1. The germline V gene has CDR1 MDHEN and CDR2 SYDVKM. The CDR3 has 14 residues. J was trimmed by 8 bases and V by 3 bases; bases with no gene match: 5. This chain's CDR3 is CASSFGQGAGGYTF. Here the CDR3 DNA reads TGTGCCAGCAGTTTCGGACAGGGGGCAGGAGGCTACACCTTC.

CDR3 sequence (DNA): TGTGCCAGCTCACCACCGGGTTTAGCGGGTACTTACAATGAGCAGTTCTTC. This encodes CASSPPGLAGTYNEQFF. This chain joins TRBV18 and TRBJ2-1; 7 bases agree with TRBD2. The J segment lost 4 bases and the V segment lost 0 bases, leaving 9 bases of the junction unmatched. In germline, CDR1 is KGHSH, CDR2 LQKENI. This CDR3 spans 17 amino acids.

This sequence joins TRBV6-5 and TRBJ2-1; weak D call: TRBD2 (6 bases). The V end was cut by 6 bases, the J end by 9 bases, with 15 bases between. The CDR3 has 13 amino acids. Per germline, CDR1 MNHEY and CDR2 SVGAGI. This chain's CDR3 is CASSSWVGGEQFF. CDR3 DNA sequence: TGTGCCAGCAGCTCGTGGGTGGGGGGTGAGCAGTTCTTC.

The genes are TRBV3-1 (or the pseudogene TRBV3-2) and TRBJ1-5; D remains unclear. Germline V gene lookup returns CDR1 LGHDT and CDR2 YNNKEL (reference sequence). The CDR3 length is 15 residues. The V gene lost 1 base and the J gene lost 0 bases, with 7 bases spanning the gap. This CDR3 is CASSQGGYSNQPQHF. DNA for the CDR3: TGTGCCAGCAGCCAAGGCGGGTATAGCAATCAGCCCCAGCATTTT.

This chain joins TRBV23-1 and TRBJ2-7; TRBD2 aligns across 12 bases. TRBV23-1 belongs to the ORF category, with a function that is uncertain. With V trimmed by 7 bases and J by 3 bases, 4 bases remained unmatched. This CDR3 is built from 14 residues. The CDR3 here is CASTPGLAGYEQYF. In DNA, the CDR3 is TGCGCCAGCACACCGGGACTAGCGGGCTACGAGCAGTACTTC.

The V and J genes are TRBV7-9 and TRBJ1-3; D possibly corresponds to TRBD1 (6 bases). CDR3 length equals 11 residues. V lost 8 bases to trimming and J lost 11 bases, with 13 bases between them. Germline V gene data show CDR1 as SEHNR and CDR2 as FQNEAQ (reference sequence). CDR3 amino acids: CASSGEWSIYF. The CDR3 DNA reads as TGTGCCAGCTCAGGGGAGTGGTCCATATATTTT.

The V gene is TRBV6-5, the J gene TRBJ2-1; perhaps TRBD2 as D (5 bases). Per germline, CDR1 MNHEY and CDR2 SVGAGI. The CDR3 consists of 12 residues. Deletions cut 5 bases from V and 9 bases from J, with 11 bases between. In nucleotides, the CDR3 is TGTGCCAGCAGTAATCTACTAGGTGAGCAGTTCTTC. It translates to CASSNLLGEQFF.

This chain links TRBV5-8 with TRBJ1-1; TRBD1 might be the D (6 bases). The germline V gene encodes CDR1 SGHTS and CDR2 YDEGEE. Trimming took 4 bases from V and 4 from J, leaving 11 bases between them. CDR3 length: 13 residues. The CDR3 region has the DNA TGTGCCAGCAGCCCGAGGGGGAGCACTGAAGCTTTCTTT. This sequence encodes CASSPRGSTEAFF. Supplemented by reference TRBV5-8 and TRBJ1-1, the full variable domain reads EAGVTQSPTHLIKTRGQQATLRCSPISGHTSVYWYQQALGLGLQFLLWYDEGEERNRGNFPPRFSGRQFPNYSSELNVNALELEDSALYLCASSPRGSTEAFFGQGTRLTVV.

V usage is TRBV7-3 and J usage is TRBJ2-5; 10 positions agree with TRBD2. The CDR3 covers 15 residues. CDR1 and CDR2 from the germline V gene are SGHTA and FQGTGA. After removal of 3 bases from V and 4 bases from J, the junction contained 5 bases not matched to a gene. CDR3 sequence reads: CASSFLAGVRETQYF. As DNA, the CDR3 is TGTGCCAGCAGCTTTCTAGCGGGAGTGCGAGAGACCCAGTACTTC.

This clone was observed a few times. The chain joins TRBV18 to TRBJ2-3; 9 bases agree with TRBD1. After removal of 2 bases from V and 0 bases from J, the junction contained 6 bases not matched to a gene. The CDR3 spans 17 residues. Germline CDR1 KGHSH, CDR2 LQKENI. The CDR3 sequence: CASSPSSGQGSTDTQYF. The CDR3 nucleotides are TGTGCCAGCTCACCATCCTCGGGACAGGGTAGCACAGATACGCAGTATTTT.

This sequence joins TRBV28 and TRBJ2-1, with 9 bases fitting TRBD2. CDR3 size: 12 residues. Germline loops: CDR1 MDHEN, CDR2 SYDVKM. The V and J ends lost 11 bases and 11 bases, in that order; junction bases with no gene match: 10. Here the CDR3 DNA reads TGTGCCTCCGCCCTGGGACTAGCAAAGCAGTTCTTC. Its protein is CASALGLAKQFF.

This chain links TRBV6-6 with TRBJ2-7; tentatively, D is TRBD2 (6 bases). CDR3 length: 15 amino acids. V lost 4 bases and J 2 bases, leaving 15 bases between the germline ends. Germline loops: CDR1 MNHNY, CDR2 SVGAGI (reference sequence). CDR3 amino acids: CASSSGGKTPYEQYF. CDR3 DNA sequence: TGTGCCAGCAGTTCTGGCGGGAAGACTCCCTACGAGCAGTACTTC.

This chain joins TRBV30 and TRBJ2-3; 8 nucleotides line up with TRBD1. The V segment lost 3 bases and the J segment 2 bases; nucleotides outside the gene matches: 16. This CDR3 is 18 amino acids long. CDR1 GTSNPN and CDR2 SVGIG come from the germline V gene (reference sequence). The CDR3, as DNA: TGTGCCTGGAGCCTACAGGGGGTAACACCCCGGACCACAGATACGCAGTATTTT. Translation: CAWSLQGVTPRTTDTQYF. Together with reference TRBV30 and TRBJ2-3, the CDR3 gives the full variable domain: SQTIHQWPATLVQPVGSPLSLECTVEGTSNPNLYWYRQAAGRGLQLLFYSVGIGQISSEVPQNLSASRPQDRQFILSSKKLLLSDSGFYLCAWSLQGVTPRTTDTQYFGPGTRLTVL.

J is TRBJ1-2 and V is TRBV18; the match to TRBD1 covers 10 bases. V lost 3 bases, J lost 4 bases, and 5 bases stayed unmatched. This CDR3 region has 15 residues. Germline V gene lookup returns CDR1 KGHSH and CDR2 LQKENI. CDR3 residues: CASSPRDRGGYGYTF. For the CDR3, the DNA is TGTGCCAGCTCACCCCGGGACAGGGGCGGCTATGGCTACACCTTC.

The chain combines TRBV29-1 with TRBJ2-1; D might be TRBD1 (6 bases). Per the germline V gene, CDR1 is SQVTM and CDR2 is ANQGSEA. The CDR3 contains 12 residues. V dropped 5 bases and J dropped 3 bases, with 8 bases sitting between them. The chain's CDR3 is CSVRTDYNEQFF. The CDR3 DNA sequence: TGCAGCGTTAGGACAGACTACAATGAGCAGTTCTTC.

As DNA, the CDR3 is TGTGCCAGCAGGAATCAGGGTGTAAGCGGCTACACCTTC. As protein: CASRNQGVSGYTF. The chain recombines TRBV28 with TRBJ1-2, with TRBD1 as a possible D gene (5 bases). Germline CDR1 is MDHEN and CDR2 is SYDVKM. The CDR3 is 13 amino acids. V was pared by 6 bases and J by 8 bases, with 16 bases between.

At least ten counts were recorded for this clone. The DNA for the CDR3 is TGTGCCAGCTCACTACGGGGAGGAGAGACCCAGTACTTC. Its protein is CASSLRGGETQYF. This chain joins TRBV18 and TRBJ2-5; possibly TRBD2 for D (6 bases). Per the germline V gene, CDR1 is KGHSH and CDR2 is LQKENI. The length of the CDR3 is 13 residues. V lost 4 bases and J 4 bases, leaving 10 bases between the germline ends.